The T cell receptor (beta chain) under discussion was sequenced for a study of blood T cell repertoires in COVID-19. Study-level information: Acute-phase and convalescent COVID-19 samples originated in the United States, Italy and Spain.

This clone appeared a few times. As handled by the study authors: Amplification with reference gene primers provided the estimates of nucleated cell counts. This table comes from immunoSEQ multiplex PCR, and its TCRdb copy is limited to in-frame clones, with some not included. V, J and clone size are those of that table, while D and trimming were read from the DNA. Of some 58,000 clones listed, almost 95% are singletons. The origin of this receptor is a man aged 45-65 years with active COVID-19. The sample consisted of peripheral blood.

In DNA form, the CDR3 reads TGTGCCAGCAGCTCTAGTGGGGGGGTCCCTGAAGCTTTCTTT. Protein sequence: CASSSSGGVPEAFF. V usage is TRBV7-9 and J usage is TRBJ1-1; TRBD1 is a possible D gene (5 bases). V was pared by 4 bases and J by 6 bases, with 15 bases between. The CDR3 has 14 residues. Per the germline V gene, CDR1 is SEHNR and CDR2 is FQNEAQ (reference sequence). Full variable domain (outside the CDR3, taken from reference TRBV7-9 and TRBJ1-1): DTGVSQNPRHKITKRGQNVTFRCDPISEHNRLYWYRQTLGQGPEFLTYFQNEAQLEKSRLLSDRFSAERPKGSFSTLEIQRTEQGDSAMYLCASSSSGGVPEAFFGQGTRLTVV.